This T cell receptor beta chain was sequenced in a study of spatial heterogeneity in lung cancer. Study-level background: A unique TCR and UMI combination showed up more than ten times in raw reads, on average.

This clonotype was seen repeatedly, ten times or more. The time point is: sample taken at primary tumor resection. Whole RNA, isolated from tumor, nontumor lung or frozen PBMC, was sequenced without prior sorting. A distinct unique molecular identifier was carried by each TCR cDNA molecule. TCRdb recomputed calls from the 5' RACE reads with MiXCR, one row per CDR3 protein. The sample yields approximately 22,000 distinct CDR3 sequences, over 4.5% seen once. The receptor comes from a male donor with early-stage non-small cell lung cancer. The sequencing used PBMCs, collected at surgery.

DNA for the CDR3: TGTGCCAGCAGTTTTGGGACAGGGGGCCGGAACACTGAAGCTTTCTTT. It encodes CASSFGTGGRNTEAFF. This chain connects TRBV28 to TRBJ1-1; TRBD1 aligns across 12 bases. CDR1 is MDHEN, CDR2 SYDVKM, per germline. With 3 bases clipped from V and 1 base from J, the junction kept 3 bases outside the gene matches. The CDR3 spans 16 residues.